One and the same sample provided the 9 T cell receptor beta chains below, sequenced in a study of blood T cell repertoires in COVID-19. The protocol was immunoSEQ multiplex PCR, while the TCRdb copy is restricted to in-frame clones and leaves out a portion. The data hold some 130,000 clones, with more than 75% observed a single time. Sequences were obtained from peripheral blood. The source is a woman between 70 and 85 years old with COVID-19, enrolled during active disease.

The rearrangement joins TRBV2 to TRBJ2-3; 9 nucleotides match TRBD1. This CDR3 is built from 15 residues. Germline V lookup: CDR1 SNHLY, CDR2 FYNNEI. V shed 6 bases and J 1 base; nucleotides not matched to a gene: 5. The CDR3 sequence: CASRPGQGRTDTQYF. As DNA, the CDR3 is TGTGCCAGCAGACCAGGACAGGGGCGCACAGATACGCAGTATTTT.

The chain joins TRBV28 to TRBJ1-3; 8 bases are a match to TRBD1. Per the germline V gene, CDR1 is MDHEN and CDR2 is SYDVKM. V dropped 5 bases and J dropped 0; count of bases not matched to a gene: 9. The CDR3 totals 17 residues. In nucleotides, the CDR3 is TGTGCCAGCAGTGAGCGTGGACAGGGAGGCTCTGGAAACACCATATATTTT. Residues: CASSERGQGGSGNTIYF.

This clone was seen just once. The genes are TRBV24-1 and TRBJ2-3; D ambiguous. The CDR3 covers 15 residues. The V end was cut by 0 bases, the J end by 1 base, with 7 bases between. The V gene's germline CDR1 is KGHDR and CDR2 SFDVKD. The CDR3 nucleotides are TGTGCCACCAGTGATTTGGCTAGAGGCACAGATACGCAGTATTTT. Its protein product is CATSDLARGTDTQYF.

The chain couples TRBV28 to TRBJ1-2, with 8 bases lining up with TRBD1. Germline V gene sequence: CDR1 MDHEN, CDR2 SYDVKM. The CDR3 has 17 residues. With V trimmed by 6 bases and J by 0 bases, 12 bases remained unmatched. Here the CDR3 reads CASSLQDRARANYGYTF. DNA for the CDR3: TGTGCCAGCAGCCTACAGGACAGGGCACGAGCTAACTATGGCTACACCTTC.

This clone was counted once. The chain couples TRBV7-2 to TRBJ2-1; 9 bases agree with TRBD1. In germline, CDR1 is SGHTA, CDR2 FQGNSA. J gave up 4 bases and V 8 bases, and 9 bases lay outside the gene matches. The CDR3 runs 15 residues. CDR3 in DNA: TGTGCCAGCGGTGATTACAGGGGGCTATACAATGAGCAGTTCTTC. Translating gives CASGDYRGLYNEQFF. The full variable domain, in which reference TRBV7-2 and TRBJ2-1 provide the parts outside the CDR3, is GAGVSQSPSNKVTEKGKDVELRCDPISGHTALYWYRQSLGQGLEFLIYFQGNSAPDKSGLPSDRFSAERTGGSVSTLTIQRTQQEDSAVYLCASGDYRGLYNEQFFGPGTRLTVL.

The chain links TRBV21-1 to TRBJ2-4; the table calls TRBD2, which could not be checked here. TRBV21-1 is listed as a pseudogene. CDR3 length equals 18 residues. CDR3 sequence reads: CASSKARSGGSPQDIQYF. CDR3 sequence (DNA): TGTGCCAGCAGCAAAGCGCGAAGCGGGGGGAGCCCCCAGGACATTCAGTACTTC.

The chain joins TRBV12-3 or TRBV12-4 to TRBJ2-5; 7 bases agree with TRBD1. The CDR3 covers 13 residues. V lost 5 bases, J lost 5 bases, and 5 bases stayed unmatched. In nucleotides, the CDR3 is TGTGCCAGCAGTACGACAGGGCGCGAGACCCAGTACTTC. Protein sequence: CASSTTGRETQYF.

The V and J genes are TRBV5-4 and TRBJ2-5; TRBD1 aligns across 11 bases. The germline V gene has CDR1 SGHNT and CDR2 YYREEE (reference sequence). The CDR3 loop spans 15 amino acids. J was trimmed by 4 bases and V by 0 bases; bases with no gene match: 2. DNA of the CDR3: TGTGCCAGCAGCTTGGAGGACAGGGGGCGAGAGACCCAGTACTTC. This sequence encodes CASSLEDRGRETQYF.

In its sample, this clone was seen once. In DNA, the CDR3 is TGTGCCAGCAGCTTAGTTCCCCCAAAGGACTCCTCCTACAATGAGCAGTTCTTC. Protein: CASSLVPPKDSSYNEQFF. The V call is TRBV7-6, the J call TRBJ2-1; maybe TRBD2 (5 bases). The germline CDR1 and CDR2 sequences are SGHVS and FNYEAQ. Trimming took 1 base from V and 0 from J, leaving 16 bases between them. CDR3 length equals 18 residues.